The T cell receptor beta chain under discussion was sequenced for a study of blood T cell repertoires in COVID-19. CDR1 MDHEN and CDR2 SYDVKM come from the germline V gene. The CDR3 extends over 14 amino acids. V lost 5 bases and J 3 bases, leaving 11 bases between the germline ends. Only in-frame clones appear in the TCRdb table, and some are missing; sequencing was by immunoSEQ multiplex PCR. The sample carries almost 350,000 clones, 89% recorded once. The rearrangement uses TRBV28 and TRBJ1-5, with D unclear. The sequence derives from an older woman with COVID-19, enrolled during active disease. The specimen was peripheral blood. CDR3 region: CASSHGPFNQPQHF. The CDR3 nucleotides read TGTGCCAGCAGTCATGGCCCGTTCAATCAGCCCCAGCATTTT.